The 8 T cell receptor beta chains presented below share a single source sample, sequenced in a study of PD-L1 blockade in urothelial cancer (dated by TCRdb to 2016 to 2017). Receptor libraries were prepared by the immunoSEQ multiplex PCR assay. TCRdb re-hosts the immuneACCESS table, in-frame sequences only. Its copies lack some clones; in the studies checked, an unresolved V gene accounts for under half of them, and the cause for the rest is not known. The sample contains approximately 40,000 clones, about 86% of them found a single time. Of the sample, 24% is held by the ten largest clones. The sample's time point label, decoded: peripheral blood 6 weeks after treatment start. The starting material was PBMCs, obtained around atezolizumab (anti-PD-L1) treatment. The receptors derive from a man aged 60 to 75 with urothelial cancer.

There are a few counts of this clone. The chain links TRBV2 to TRBJ1-5; D is uncertain. In germline, CDR1 is SNHLY, CDR2 FYNNEI. The CDR3 length is 13 residues. The V and J ends lost 6 bases and 0 bases respectively, with 6 bases between them. The CDR3 here is CASSFSSNQPQHF. CDR3 nucleotide sequence: TGTGCCAGCAGCTTTAGTAGCAATCAGCCCCAGCATTTT.

A note on this clone: With only one base between it and a far larger clone, this is likely a read error. At the DNA level, this CDR3 is encoded by other sequences in the same sample as well. J is TRBJ2-7 and V is TRBV5-1; 7 positions agree with TRBD1. V trimming: 4 bases; J trimming: 6 bases; junction bases outside the gene matches: 7. The CDR3 is made up of 13 amino acids. The germline V gene encodes CDR1 SGHRS and CDR2 YFSETQ. DNA of the CDR3: TGCGCCAGCAGCCAACGGACAGGCCGCGAGCAGTACTTC. It specifies CASSQRTGREQYF.

The V gene is TRBV6-1, the J gene TRBJ2-7, with 7 bases that match TRBD1. The germline V gene encodes CDR1 MNHNS and CDR2 SASEGT. Trimming removed 1 base from V and 0 bases from J; junction bases left unmatched: 12. This CDR3 region has 18 residues. CDR3 coding DNA: TGTGCCAGCAGTGAAGGAGCCCGTAGCAGGGGGAGCTCCTACGAGCAGTACTTC. Translation gives CASSEGARSRGSSYEQYF.

This sequence joins TRBV5-6 and TRBJ2-7; maybe TRBD1 (6 bases). Trimming stripped 0 bases from V and 2 bases from J, with 12 bases between. The CDR3 loop spans 15 amino acids. Germline V gene sequence: CDR1 SGHDT, CDR2 YYEEEE. CDR3 nucleotide sequence: TGTGCCAGCAGCTTGGTCCAGGGGCCAGCCTACGAGCAGTACTTC. This gives the protein CASSLVQGPAYEQYF.

The V and J genes are TRBV28 and TRBJ2-7; 7 bases agree with TRBD2. Germline CDR1 and CDR2: MDHEN and SYDVKM. The CDR3 contains 15 residues. V gave up 6 bases and J gave up 3 bases; unmatched junction bases: 11. The CDR3 sequence is CASRVRGSSLYEQYF. CDR3 coding DNA: TGTGCCAGCAGGGTGCGCGGGAGTTCCCTCTACGAGCAGTACTTC.

This sequence joins TRBV5-1 and TRBJ2-3; D perhaps matches TRBD2 (5 bases). Germline V gives CDR1 SGHRS, CDR2 YFSETQ. The V and J ends lost 7 bases and 0 bases respectively, with 12 bases between them. CDR3 length: 14 amino acids. CDR3 sequence reads: CASGEQTSTDTQYF. The DNA of the CDR3 is TGCGCCAGCGGGGAGCAGACTAGCACAGATACGCAGTATTTT.

This CDR3 is CSVEGGLAGWSEQFF. The CDR3 DNA reads as TGCAGCGTTGAAGGCGGACTAGCGGGGTGGTCTGAGCAGTTCTTC. The chain uses TRBV29-1 and TRBJ2-1; TRBD2 aligns across 12 bases. CDR3 size: 15 residues. V shed 1 base, J shed 9 bases, and the junction held 7 bases outside the gene matches. Germline assignment: CDR1 SQVTM and CDR2 ANQGSEA.

By share, this clone counts as medium-sized (0.01 to 0.1%). The chain uses TRBV18 and TRBJ1-6, with 8 bases that match TRBD1. V lost 3 bases, J lost 4 bases, and 2 bases stayed unmatched. Germline CDR1 and CDR2: KGHSH and LQKENI. The CDR3 runs 15 residues. The CDR3 loop is CASSPTGDYNSPLHF. The CDR3 DNA reads as TGTGCCAGCTCACCGACAGGGGATTATAATTCACCCCTCCACTTT.